The 3 T cell receptor beta chains presented below share a single source sample, sequenced in a study of T cells after yellow fever vaccination. TCRdb independently ran MiXCR on the 5' RACE reads; one entry per CDR3 protein. This sample has around 300,000 distinct CDR3 sequences, with roughly 4.3% found just once. Sequenced here: PBMCs, sampled 5 days after the yellow fever booster vaccination. The receptors were gathered from a man between 18 and 35 years old who received the YFV17D yellow fever vaccine.

This clonotype was counted between two and nine times. The chain couples TRBV18 to TRBJ1-2, with 7 bases aligning to TRBD1. In germline, CDR1 is KGHSH, CDR2 LQKENI. J was trimmed by 1 base and V by 3 bases; bases with no gene match: 8. The CDR3 consists of 16 residues. CDR3 nucleotide sequence: TGTGCCAGCTCACCGGGCGGGACAGCTATTAACTATGGCTACACCTTC. Amino acid sequence: CASSPGGTAINYGYTF. Supplemented by reference TRBV18 and TRBJ1-2, the full variable domain reads NAGVMQNPRHLVRRRGQEARLRCSPMKGHSHVYWYRQLPEEGLKFMVYLQKENIIDESGMPKERFSAEFPKEGPSILRIQQVVRGDSAAYFCASSPGGTAINYGYTFGSGTRLTVV.

This clonotype was picked up a small number of times. The J gene is TRBJ2-1, the V gene TRBV5-1; 7 nucleotides agree with TRBD1. Germline CDR1 SGHRS, CDR2 YFSETQ. The V gene end was trimmed by 3 bases and the J gene end by 16 bases; junction bases not matched to a gene: 10. The CDR3 totals 12 residues. This CDR3 is CASSYDWDSPFF. CDR3 bases: TGCGCCAGCAGCTATGATTGGGACAGTCCTTTCTTC. The full variable domain, completed using reference TRBV5-1 and TRBJ2-1, is KAGVTQTPRYLIKTRGQQVTLSCSPISGHRSVSWYQQTPGQGLQFLFEYFSETQRNKGNFPGRFSGRQFSNSRSEMNVSTLELGDSALYLCASSYDWDSPFFGPGTRLTVL.

This clonotype was observed at least ten times. This chain connects TRBV4-3 to TRBJ1-5; unclear D gene. CDR3 length: 15 amino acids. In germline, CDR1 is LGHNA, CDR2 YSLEER. Trimming removed 1 base from V and 4 bases from J, with 11 bases in between. CDR3 in amino acids: CASSQGVTGNQPQHF. The CDR3 coding sequence is TGCGCCAGCAGCCAAGGGGTGACCGGTAATCAGCCCCAGCATTTT.